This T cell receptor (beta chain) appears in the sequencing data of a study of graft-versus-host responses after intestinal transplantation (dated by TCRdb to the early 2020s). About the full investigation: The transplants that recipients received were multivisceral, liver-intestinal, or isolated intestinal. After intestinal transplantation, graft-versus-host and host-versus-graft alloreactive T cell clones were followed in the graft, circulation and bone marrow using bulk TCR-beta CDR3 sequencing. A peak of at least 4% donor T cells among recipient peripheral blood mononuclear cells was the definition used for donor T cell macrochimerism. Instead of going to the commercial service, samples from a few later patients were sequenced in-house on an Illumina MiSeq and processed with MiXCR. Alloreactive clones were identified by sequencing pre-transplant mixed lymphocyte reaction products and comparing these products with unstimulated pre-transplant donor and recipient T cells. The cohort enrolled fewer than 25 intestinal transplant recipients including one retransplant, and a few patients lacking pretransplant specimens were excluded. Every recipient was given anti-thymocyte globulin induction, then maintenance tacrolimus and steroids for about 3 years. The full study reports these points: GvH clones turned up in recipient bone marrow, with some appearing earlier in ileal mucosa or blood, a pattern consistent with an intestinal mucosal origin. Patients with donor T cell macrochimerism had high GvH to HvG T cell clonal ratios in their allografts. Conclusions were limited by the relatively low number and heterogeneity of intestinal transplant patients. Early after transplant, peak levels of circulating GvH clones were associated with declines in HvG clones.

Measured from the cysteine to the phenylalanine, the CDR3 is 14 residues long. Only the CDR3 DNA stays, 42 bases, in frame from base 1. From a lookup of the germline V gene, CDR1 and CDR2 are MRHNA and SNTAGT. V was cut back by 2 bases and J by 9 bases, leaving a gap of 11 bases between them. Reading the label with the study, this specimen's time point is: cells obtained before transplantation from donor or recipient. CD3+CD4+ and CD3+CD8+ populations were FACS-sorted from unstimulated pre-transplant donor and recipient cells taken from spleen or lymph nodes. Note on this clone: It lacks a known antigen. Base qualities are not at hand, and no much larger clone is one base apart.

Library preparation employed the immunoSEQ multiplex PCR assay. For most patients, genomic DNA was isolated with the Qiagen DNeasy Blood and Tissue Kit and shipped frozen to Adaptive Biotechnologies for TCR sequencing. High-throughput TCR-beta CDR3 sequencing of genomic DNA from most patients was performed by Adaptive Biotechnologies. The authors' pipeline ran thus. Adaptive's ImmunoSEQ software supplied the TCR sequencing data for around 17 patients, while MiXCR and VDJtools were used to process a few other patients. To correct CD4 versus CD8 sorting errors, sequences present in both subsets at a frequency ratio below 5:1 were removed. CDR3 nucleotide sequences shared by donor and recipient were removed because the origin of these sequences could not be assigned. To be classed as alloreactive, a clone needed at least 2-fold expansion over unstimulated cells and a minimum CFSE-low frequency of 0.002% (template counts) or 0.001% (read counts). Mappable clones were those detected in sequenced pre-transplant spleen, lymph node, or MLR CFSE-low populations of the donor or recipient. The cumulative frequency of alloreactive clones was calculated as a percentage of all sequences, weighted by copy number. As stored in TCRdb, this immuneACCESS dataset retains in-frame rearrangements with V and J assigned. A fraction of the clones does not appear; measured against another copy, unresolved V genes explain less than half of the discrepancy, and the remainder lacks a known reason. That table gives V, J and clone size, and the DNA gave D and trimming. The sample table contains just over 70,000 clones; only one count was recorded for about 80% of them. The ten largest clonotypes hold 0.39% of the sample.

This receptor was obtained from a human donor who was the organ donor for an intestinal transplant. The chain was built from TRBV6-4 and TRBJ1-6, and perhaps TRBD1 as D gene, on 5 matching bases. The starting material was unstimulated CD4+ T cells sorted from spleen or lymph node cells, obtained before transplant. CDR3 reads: CASSDQGGGSPLHF. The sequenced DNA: TGTGCCAGCAGTGACCAGGGAGGTGGTTCACCCCTCCACTTT.